This is a list of T cell receptor beta chains from one sample in a study of T cells in Graves' hyperthyroidism and ophthalmopathy. Via MiXCR, TCRdb re-called the multiplex PCR reads, giving one row per CDR3 protein. The table shows 500,000 to 750,000 distinct CDR3 sequences, with about 15% occurring only once. The sequenced material came from blood. Source of these receptors: a woman aged 25 to 39 with Graves' hyperthyroidism. Both conserved end residues are part of each CDR3. The D gene is left open where the match is weak.

V	D	CDR3
TRBV20-1	TRBD2	CSAKPGLAGEAGSYNEQFF
TRBV12-5	TRBD2	CASGSGSRTDTQYF
TRBV6-2/TRBV6-3	-	CASTSPGLSSYNEQFF
TRBV3-1	TRBD2	CASSLTPGLANYEQYF
TRBV5-1	TRBD2	CASRSGNTQYF
TRBV3-1	TRBD2	CASSLGLASNEQFF
TRBV30	TRBD1	CAWSDGQGDVNTEAFF
TRBV7-9	TRBD2	CASSRSTGLAGTEQYF
TRBV27	-	CASSFTGFGANVLTF
TRBV12-3/TRBV12-4	-	CASSGTPAHNEQFF
TRBV19	-	CASSTPLGRGSYEQYF
TRBV27	-	CASSSSGHYEQYF
TRBV7-3	TRBD2	CASSLSGSSDTQYF
TRBV27	-	CASSSSPGASYTGELFF
TRBV2	-	CATLSSGNTIYF
TRBV19	-	CASSIREAGELFF
TRBV12-3/TRBV12-4	-	CASSRGAGVEQFF
TRBV6-1	-	CASEGTGSETQYF
TRBV29-1	TRBD1	CSVDRGRTGELFF
TRBV27	-	CASSLFFSSGTVYEQYF
TRBV6-6	TRBD1	CASSYLQGRGNQPQHF
TRBV5-1	-	CASSLGSGNQQYF
TRBV6-5	TRBD1	CASSYRGQLAPIYEQYF
TRBV3-1	TRBD2	CASSFGLAGEYEQYF
TRBV2	-	CASSPEGRGGNYGYTF
TRBV5-5	-	CASSWDGNSPLHF
TRBV19	TRBD2	CASSTLGLAGKNTGELFF
TRBV5-4	-	CASSPGSPAEQFF
TRBV19	-	CASTPGQNSYNEQFF
TRBV6-2/TRBV6-3	-	CASNSLSNQPQHF
TRBV20-1	-	CSARAVSQGETQYF
TRBV12-5	TRBD2	CASGLRLAGPLPGELFF
TRBV7-2	-	CASSLDADEKLVF
TRBV19	TRBD1	CASSIGQGGDEQYF
TRBV5-6	-	CASSLMWRGDYGYTF
TRBV5-1	TRBD2	CASSRGLAGGLSTDTQYF
TRBV20-1	-	CSASPEDTGELFF
TRBV4-2	-	CASSQDGNEQFF
TRBV27	-	CASSFRSSSYGYTF
TRBV7-2	-	CASSLPGHSEQFF
TRBV12-3/TRBV12-4	-	CASSQTNTNTEAFF
TRBV6-5	-	CASSYSREVKQPQHF